The 32 T cell receptor beta chains reported below all come from one sample, sequenced in a study of patients and donors after allogeneic stem cell transplantation. TCRdb itself ran the RT-PCR reads through MiXCR, one entry per CDR3 protein. The table records tens of thousands of distinct CDR3 sequences, around 5% of them present only once. Specimen: blood, either unsorted or a sorted T cell fraction (not recorded which). These receptors all stem from a human donor who was either an allogeneic HSCT recipient or a stem cell or donor lymphocyte infusion donor (not recorded which). It is not recorded whose cells these are; they may come from a transplant donor.

This clonotype occurred many times. The chain recombines TRBV10-3 with TRBJ1-2; 9 bases are a match to TRBD1. Germline-derived CDR1 and CDR2 are ENHRY and SYGVKD. J was trimmed by 4 bases and V by 0 bases; bases with no gene match: 0. The CDR3 totals 14 residues. In DNA form, the CDR3 reads TGTGCCATCAGTGAGTCACAGGGGGCCTATGGCTACACCTTC. This sequence encodes CAISESQGAYGYTF.

This clonotype was seen ten or more times. The chain carries TRBV20-1 and TRBJ2-7; weak D call: TRBD2 (7 bases). V was trimmed by 3 bases and J by 3 bases, leaving 15 bases between them. The CDR3 has 14 amino acids. The germline gives CDR1 DFQATT, CDR2 SNEGSKA (reference sequence). The CDR3 region has the DNA TGCAGTGCTAGCAACGCAAGGGGGGGCTACGAGCAGTACTTC. This codes for CSASNARGGYEQYF.

This clonotype was observed many times. This chain uses TRBV2 with TRBJ2-3; D possibly corresponds to TRBD2 (6 bases). Trimming shortened V by 11 bases and J by 3 bases, and 15 bases separated the two germline ends. The CDR3 sequence is 13 residues long. Germline-derived CDR1 and CDR2 are SNHLY and FYNNEI. In DNA form, the CDR3 reads TGTGCCGGAGCGGAGGGCCCGACAGATACGCAGTATTTT. The encoded protein is CAGAEGPTDTQYF. Full variable domain (outside the CDR3, taken from reference TRBV2 and TRBJ2-3): EPEVTQTPSHQVTQMGQEVILRCVPISNHLYFYWYRQILGQKVEFLVSFYNNEISEKSEIFDDQFSVERPDGSNFTLKIRSTKLEDSAMYFCAGAEGPTDTQYFGPGTRLTVL.

This clonotype came up many times. CDR3 sequence (DNA): TGTGCCAGCAGTGAAGTGAGGGGCGGATTAGTCTATGGCTACACCTTC. Protein: CASSEVRGGLVYGYTF. The chain employs TRBV6-1 and TRBJ1-2; D might be TRBD1 (5 bases). This CDR3 region has 16 residues. V dropped 1 base and J dropped 4 bases, with 16 bases sitting between them. Germline CDR1 is MNHNS and CDR2 is SASEGT.

This clonotype was detected ten times or more. The rearrangement joins TRBV5-1 to TRBJ2-7, with D possibly TRBD1 on 5 matching bases. CDR3 length equals 13 residues. The V end was cut by 4 bases, the J end by 3 bases, with 11 bases between. The germline V gene encodes CDR1 SGHRS and CDR2 YFSETQ. CDR3 nucleotide sequence: TGCGCCAGCAGCGTCGACAGCGTCTACGAGCAGTACTTC. Translating gives CASSVDSVYEQYF.

This clonotype came up many times. V usage is TRBV11-2 and J usage is TRBJ2-1; D is unresolved. The CDR3 totals 16 residues. Germline values: CDR1 SGHAT, CDR2 FQNNGV. The germline V and J ends were trimmed by 0 bases and 6 bases, with 15 bases remaining between them. The CDR3 reads CASSLDRSSLSNEQFF. CDR3 DNA: TGTGCCAGCAGCTTAGATAGGTCTAGTTTAAGCAATGAGCAGTTCTTC.

This clonotype has a count of ten or more. The chain uses TRBV28 and TRBJ1-5; D is uncertain. V lost 3 bases, J lost 3 bases, and 15 bases lay in between. Germline V gene sequence: CDR1 MDHEN, CDR2 SYDVKM. CDR3 size: 16 residues. CDR3 coding DNA: TGTGCCAGCAGTTTCGGGTCAGGATACCTCAATCAGCCCCAGCATTTT. Protein sequence: CASSFGSGYLNQPQHF.

The CDR3 is CASSFKGDTEAFF. The CDR3 region has the DNA TGTGCCAGCAGTTTTAAAGGAGACACTGAAGCTTTCTTT. The J gene is TRBJ1-1, the V gene TRBV12-3 or TRBV12-4; no firm D call. V dropped 3 bases and J dropped 3 bases, with 8 bases sitting between them. The CDR3 sequence is 13 residues long.

The V and J genes are TRBV29-1 and TRBJ2-6; TRBD1 matches 7 bases. Germline CDR1 reads SQVTM; CDR2 reads ANQGSEA. The CDR3 has 19 amino acids. V lost 2 bases, J lost 0 bases, and 13 bases stayed unmatched. CDR3 sequence reads: CSVEPPTTGPSSGANVLTF. As DNA, the CDR3 is TGCAGCGTTGAACCCCCTACGACAGGGCCTAGCTCTGGGGCCAACGTCCTGACTTTC.

The V gene is TRBV7-9, the J gene TRBJ1-1; D is undetermined. From germline, CDR1 is SEHNR and CDR2 FQNEAQ (reference sequence). The CDR3 runs to 13 residues. V was trimmed by 5 bases and J by 1 base, leaving 8 bases between them. CDR3 sequence: CASSPYQNTEAFF. The CDR3 bases are TGTGCCAGCAGCCCCTACCAGAACACTGAAGCTTTCTTT. Supplemented by reference TRBV7-9 and TRBJ1-1, the full variable domain reads DTGVSQNPRHKITKRGQNVTFRCDPISEHNRLYWYRQTLGQGPEFLTYFQNEAQLEKSRLLSDRFSAERPKGSFSTLEIQRTEQGDSAMYLCASSPYQNTEAFFGQGTRLTVV.

The table lists this clonotype with many counts. The V call is TRBV12-3 or TRBV12-4, the J call TRBJ2-7; D is unresolved. Deletions cut 1 base from V and 3 bases from J, with 4 bases between. The CDR3 loop spans 12 amino acids. The CDR3 loop reads CASSLGLYEQYF. The CDR3 DNA is TGTGCCAGCAGTTTAGGACTCTACGAGCAGTACTTC.

This clonotype was detected ten times or more. The rearrangement uses TRBV5-8 and TRBJ2-7; D remains ambiguous. V was trimmed by 4 bases and J by 0 bases, leaving 8 bases between them. The CDR3 has 13 residues. Germline V gene sequence: CDR1 SGHTS, CDR2 YDEGEE. The CDR3 loop reads CASSARNSYEQYF. As DNA, the CDR3 is TGTGCCAGCAGCGCCCGGAACTCCTACGAGCAGTACTTC.

The chain has TRBV18 and TRBJ1-1; 7 bases are shared with TRBD1. Germline V CDR1 and CDR2: KGHSH, LQKENI. The CDR3 contains 14 residues. V lost 5 bases and J lost 4; bases outside the gene matches: 7. In DNA, the CDR3 is TGTGCCAGCTCAGCAAACAGGGGTGGCACTGAAGCTTTCTTT. Amino acid sequence: CASSANRGGTEAFF.

This clonotype was seen more than once but under ten times. The chain combines TRBV4-1 with TRBJ2-1; TRBD2 matches at 8 bases. The CDR3 runs to 17 residues. V shed 0 bases, J shed 3 bases, and the junction held 7 bases outside the gene matches. Germline CDR1 reads MGHRA; CDR2 reads YSYEKL. The CDR3: CASSQEMRGGFYNEQFF. The CDR3 DNA follows: TGCGCCAGCAGCCAAGAAATGCGCGGGGGGTTCTACAATGAGCAGTTCTTC.

The sample holds a few counts of this clonotype. The J gene is TRBJ1-6, the V gene TRBV6-5, with a tentative D call TRBD1 (5 bases). Germline V lookup: CDR1 MNHEY, CDR2 SVGAGI. CDR3 size: 13 residues. With 2 bases removed from V and 8 bases from J, the gap between germline ends came to 7 bases. The CDR3 sequence is CASSYGGDSPLHF. As DNA, the CDR3 is TGTGCCAGCAGTTACGGGGGAGATTCACCCCTCCACTTT.

This clonotype was counted ten times or more. This chain joins TRBV12-3 or TRBV12-4 and TRBJ1-2; no reliable D call. Trimming stripped 2 bases from V and 7 bases from J, with 11 bases between. The CDR3 totals 13 residues. CDR3 bases: TGTGCCAGCAGTTTAAGCTTCTCCACTGGCTACACCTTC. This gives the protein CASSLSFSTGYTF.

This clonotype was picked up many times. This chain uses TRBV28 with TRBJ2-1, with 15 bases identical to TRBD2. Trimming took 7 bases from V and 0 from J; bases not matched to a gene: 7. Germline-derived CDR1 and CDR2 are MDHEN and SYDVKM. The CDR3 consists of 18 residues. CDR3 residues: CASNDGLAGGSSYNEQFF. DNA for the CDR3: TGTGCCAGCAACGACGGACTAGCGGGAGGGAGCTCCTACAATGAGCAGTTCTTC.

In its sample, this clonotype was seen a few times. CDR3 amino acids: CASSLVGATGTSGSPGQFF. For the CDR3, the DNA is TGCGCCAGCAGCTTGGTCGGGGCCACCGGGACTAGCGGGAGCCCAGGGCAGTTCTTC. The V gene is TRBV5-1, the J gene TRBJ2-1; the match to TRBD2 covers 14 bases. The CDR3 has 19 residues. Trimming cost V 0 bases and J 12 bases; bases outside gene matches: 17. CDR1 SGHRS and CDR2 YFSETQ come from the germline V gene.

Ten or more counts support this clonotype. This chain joins TRBV19 and TRBJ1-5, with D unclear. V gave up 3 bases and J gave up 0 bases, with 3 bases separating them. This CDR3 is 13 amino acids long. The germline V gene encodes CDR1 LNHDA and CDR2 SQIVND (reference sequence). CDR3 sequence reads: CASSISSNQPQHF. CDR3 DNA sequence: TGTGCCAGTAGTATCTCTAGCAATCAGCCCCAGCATTTT.

This clonotype has just a few counts. The chain employs TRBV2 and TRBJ1-5; D gene ambiguous. The length of the CDR3 is 13 residues. The V end lost 4 bases, the J end lost 4 bases, and 8 bases lay between the germline ends. Germline V gene data show CDR1 as SNHLY and CDR2 as FYNNEI. The CDR3 spells CASSANENQPQHF. DNA for the CDR3: TGTGCCAGCAGTGCCAATGAAAATCAGCCCCAGCATTTT. Variable domain in full (rest from reference TRBV2 and TRBJ1-5): EPEVTQTPSHQVTQMGQEVILRCVPISNHLYFYWYRQILGQKVEFLVSFYNNEISEKSEIFDDQFSVERPDGSNFTLKIRSTKLEDSAMYFCASSANENQPQHFGDGTRLSIL.

In this sample, this clonotype turned up many times. The genes are TRBV12-3 or TRBV12-4 and TRBJ1-2; D not certain. Trimming took 6 bases from V and 4 from J, leaving 9 bases between them. This CDR3 has 12 amino acids. CDR3 residues: CASSISFYGYTF. The CDR3 region has the DNA TGTGCCAGCAGCATAAGCTTCTATGGCTACACCTTC.

This clonotype was recorded many times. J is TRBJ1-2 and V is TRBV3-1; unclear D gene. The CDR3 totals 13 residues. Trimming left V 3 bases short and J 1 base short, with 6 bases between. Germline V lookup: CDR1 LGHDT, CDR2 YNNKEL (reference sequence). The CDR3 here is CASSHTRNYGYTF. The CDR3 coding sequence is TGTGCCAGCAGCCACACCCGTAACTATGGCTACACCTTC.

In this sample, this clonotype turned up many times. The chain uses TRBV3-1 and TRBJ1-1; 9 nucleotides agree with TRBD1. The CDR3 runs to 16 residues. Germline V gene data show CDR1 as LGHDT and CDR2 as YNNKEL (reference sequence). With V trimmed by 5 bases and J by 4 bases, 11 bases remained unmatched. The CDR3 here is CASSFSPGQGITEAFF. As DNA, the CDR3 is TGTGCCAGCAGCTTTTCCCCTGGACAGGGGATCACTGAAGCTTTCTTT.

The chain couples TRBV6-1 to TRBJ2-7, with D possibly matching TRBD1 (6 bases). The germline gives CDR1 MNHNS, CDR2 SASEGT. This CDR3 region has 14 residues. The germline V and J ends were trimmed by 10 bases and 6 bases, with 22 bases remaining between them. CDR3 DNA: TGTGCCACCACGGGTAGGGGAGAAGGGGGCGAGCAGTACTTC. It codes for CATTGRGEGGEQYF.

This clonotype is termed medium-sized. The chain carries TRBV18 and TRBJ2-7; 12 nucleotides match TRBD2. Trimming at V came to 8 bases and at J to 4 bases, leaving 9 bases not matched to a gene. The CDR3 extends over 15 amino acids. Germline CDR1 is KGHSH and CDR2 is LQKENI. CDR3 coding DNA: TGTGCCAGCAGCTTGCCGGGACTAGCGGGTTACGAGCAGTACTTC. Translation gives CASSLPGLAGYEQYF.

The chain combines TRBV11-2 with TRBJ2-7; 12 bases are shared with TRBD1. The CDR3 has 20 residues. Germline trimming cut 5 bases from V and 2 bases from J; bases unmatched to any gene: 19. Per germline, CDR1 SGHAT and CDR2 FQNNGV. The DNA for the CDR3 is TGTGCCAGCAGCCCCCTCGGCCGGGACAGGGGGCGGGCTAGCCCCTACGAGCAGTACTTC. This encodes CASSPLGRDRGRASPYEQYF.

By its share, this clonotype is medium-sized. The rearrangement uses TRBV7-9 and TRBJ2-5; D unclear. The ends were cut back, 3 bases at V and 1 base at J, with 3 bases in the middle. From germline, CDR1 is SEHNR and CDR2 FQNEAQ (reference sequence). This CDR3 contains 12 residues. For the CDR3, the DNA is TGTGCCAGCAGCTTCAGCCAAGAGACCCAGTACTTC. Encoded protein: CASSFSQETQYF.

This clonotype was detected ten times or more. The V call is TRBV2, the J call TRBJ1-1; D is perhaps TRBD1 (5 bases). Germline V CDR1 and CDR2: SNHLY, FYNNEI. The ends were cut back, 2 bases at V and 2 bases at J, with 9 bases in the middle. The CDR3 consists of 14 residues. DNA for the CDR3: TGTGCCAGCAGTGAACGGGGCGGTAACACTGAAGCTTTCTTT. Its translation is CASSERGGNTEAFF.

This clonotype occurred many times. The chain carries TRBV3-1 and TRBJ1-3, with D unresolved. The germline gives CDR1 LGHDT, CDR2 YNNKEL (reference sequence). V shed 6 bases and J shed 0 bases, with 6 bases lying between them. The CDR3 is made up of 13 amino acids. The CDR3 spells CASRQNSGNTIYF. The CDR3 DNA reads TGTGCCAGCAGACAGAACTCTGGAAACACCATATATTTT. Full variable domain (remainder filled in from reference TRBV3-1 and TRBJ1-3): DTAVSQTPKYLVTQMGNDKSIKCEQNLGHDTMYWYKQDSKKFLKIMFSYNNKELIINETVPNRFSPKSPDKAHLNLHINSLELGDSAVYFCASRQNSGNTIYFGEGSWLTVV.

In its sample, this clonotype was seen many times. This rearrangement joins TRBV5-1 to TRBJ2-5, with D perhaps assigned TRBD1 or TRBD2 (7 bases each). Trimming cost V 6 bases and J 5 bases, with 17 bases left between them. Germline assignment: CDR1 SGHRS and CDR2 YFSETQ. The CDR3 is 14 amino acids. The CDR3 coding sequence is TGCGCCAGCACCCCAGGGGGAGGGGATGAGACCCAGTACTTC. Amino acid sequence: CASTPGGGDETQYF.

This clonotype was observed many times. This CDR3 reads CATSDLLLAGDTGELFF. CDR3 bases: TGTGCCACCAGTGATTTGCTACTAGCGGGTGACACCGGGGAGCTGTTTTTT. V is TRBV24-1 and J is TRBJ2-2; 9 nucleotides align to TRBD2. V shed 0 bases, J shed 3 bases, and the junction held 4 bases outside the gene matches. The CDR3 consists of 17 residues. The germline CDR1 and CDR2 sequences are KGHDR and SFDVKD.

The chain carries TRBV5-1 and TRBJ2-3, with TRBD1 as a possible D gene (6 bases). V was cut by 4 bases and J by 1 base, with 10 bases left in between. CDR1 and CDR2 from the germline V gene are SGHRS and YFSETQ. The CDR3 has 14 amino acids. The DNA for the CDR3 is TGCGCCAGCAGCCGGACAGTAGGCACAGATACGCAGTATTTT. This translates into CASSRTVGTDTQYF.